Listed here is a single T cell receptor beta chain. No antigen is known for it. The data derive from a study of blood T cells in healthy people across ages. Study conclusions and caveats: The recorded TCR beta diversity per million T cells decreased in a roughly linear manner with age.

V shed 6 bases and J shed 2 bases, with 17 bases lying between them. The germline gives CDR1 SNHLY, CDR2 FYNNEI. The CDR3 is 15 residues long. Then a second PCR, running about 6 to 11 cycles, was carried out with a sample-barcoded 5' primer and a J-beta primer mix. Every single cDNA molecule received a tag from a template-switch adaptor with 12 random nucleotides. One entry per CDR3 protein results from TCRdb running MiXCR on the 5' RACE reads. The sample records around 400,000 distinct CDR3 sequences, roughly half being singletons. This chain uses TRBV2 with TRBJ2-7; tentatively, D is TRBD1 (6 bases). This sequence was found in a man between 60 and 70 years old in good health. The sequenced sample was blood. CDR3 sequence reads: CASRVAQGGAYEQYF. The CDR3 DNA is TGTGCCAGCAGAGTCGCACAGGGTGGCGCCTACGAGCAGTACTTC.